Below, one T cell receptor beta chain is given with its context. Assaying covered about 99,000 TCR templates per sample. TCRdb keeps only in-frame clones here, not all; method: immunoSEQ multiplex PCR. This repertoire shows some 100,000 clones, about 91% found once; its top ten account for around 0.68%. The germline V gene has CDR1 LNHNV and CDR2 YYDKDF (reference sequence). V was trimmed by 5 bases and J by 6 bases, leaving 4 bases between them. The CDR3 runs to 11 residues. This entry is derived from a study of siplizumab effects on memory and regulatory T cells. Sequenced: Tregs sorted from blood. The receptor's source is a human donor in good health. V and J are TRBV15 and TRBJ1-4; D unresolved. CDR3 sequence: CATSLYEKLFF. As DNA, the CDR3 is TGTGCCACCAGCCTCTATGAAAAACTGTTTTTT.